The TCR beta chain described here comes from a study of blood T cell repertoires in COVID-19. The CDR3 runs 12 residues. Libraries were prepared by immunoSEQ multiplex PCR; TCRdb keeps only in-frame clonotypes and omits some of them. The sample carries 150,000 to 200,000 clones, approximately 81% recorded once. Material for sequencing was peripheral blood. The clonotype originates from a woman between 70 and 85 years old with COVID-19, enrolled during active disease. V is TRBV21-1 and J is TRBJ1-2; no DNA check was done on the table's D call, TRBD1. TRBV21-1 is a documented pseudogene. As DNA, the CDR3 is TGTGCCAGCAGCAATTGGGGGCAAGGCTACACCTTC. This gives the protein CASSNWGQGYTF.